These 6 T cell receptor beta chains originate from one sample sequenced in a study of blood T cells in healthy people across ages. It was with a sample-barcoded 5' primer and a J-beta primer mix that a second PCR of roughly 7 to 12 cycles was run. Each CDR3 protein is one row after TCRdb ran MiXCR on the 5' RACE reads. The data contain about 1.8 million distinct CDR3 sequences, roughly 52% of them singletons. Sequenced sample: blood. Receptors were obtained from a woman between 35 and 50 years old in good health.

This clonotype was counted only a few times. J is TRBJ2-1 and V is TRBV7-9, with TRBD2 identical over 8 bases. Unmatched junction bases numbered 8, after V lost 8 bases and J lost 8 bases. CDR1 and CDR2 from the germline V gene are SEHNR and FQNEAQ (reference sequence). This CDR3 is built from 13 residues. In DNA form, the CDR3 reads TGTGCCAGCTCGCCGGGGGGGCTCTATGAGCAGTTCTTC. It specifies CASSPGGLYEQFF.

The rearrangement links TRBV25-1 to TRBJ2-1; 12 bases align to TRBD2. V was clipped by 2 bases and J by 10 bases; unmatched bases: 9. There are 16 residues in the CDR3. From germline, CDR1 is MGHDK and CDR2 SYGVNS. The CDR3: CASSELGLAGTREQFF. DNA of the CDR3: TGTGCCAGCAGTGAACTTGGACTAGCGGGGACCAGGGAGCAGTTCTTC.

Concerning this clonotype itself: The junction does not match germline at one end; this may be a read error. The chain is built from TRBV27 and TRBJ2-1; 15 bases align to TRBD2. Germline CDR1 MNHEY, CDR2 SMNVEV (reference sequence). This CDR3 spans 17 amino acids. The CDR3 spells CAGSLRTSGGAGDEQFF. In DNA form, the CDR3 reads TGTGCCGGCAGTCTCAGGACTAGCGGGGGGGCAGGGGATGAGCAGTTCTTC.

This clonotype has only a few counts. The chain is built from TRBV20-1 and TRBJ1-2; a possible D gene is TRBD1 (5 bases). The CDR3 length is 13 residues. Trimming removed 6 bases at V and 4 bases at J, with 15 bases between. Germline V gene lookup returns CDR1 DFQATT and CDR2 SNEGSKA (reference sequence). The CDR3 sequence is CSASPGGIYGYTF. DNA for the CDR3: TGCAGTGCGTCGCCCGGGGGGATCTATGGCTACACCTTC.

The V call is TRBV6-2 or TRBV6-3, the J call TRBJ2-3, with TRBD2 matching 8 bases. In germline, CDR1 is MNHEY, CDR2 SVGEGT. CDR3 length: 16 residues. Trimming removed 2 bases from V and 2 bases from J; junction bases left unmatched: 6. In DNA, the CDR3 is TGTGCCAGCAGTTACGGGAGCGGGGGATTCACAGATACGCAGTATTTT. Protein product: CASSYGSGGFTDTQYF.

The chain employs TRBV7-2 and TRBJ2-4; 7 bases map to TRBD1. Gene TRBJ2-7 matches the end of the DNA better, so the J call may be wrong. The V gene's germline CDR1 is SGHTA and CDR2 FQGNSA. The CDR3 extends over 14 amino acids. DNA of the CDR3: TGTGCCAGCAGCGCGAAGGGGGCGACCTACGAGCAGTACTTC. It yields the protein CASSAKGATYEQYF.